This T cell receptor beta chain is drawn from a study of T cells in women clearing cervical HPV infection. The study's findings and limits: TRBV6-7 relative abundance averaged about 0.1% in cases and 0.15% to 0.2% in controls.

Concerning this clone itself: What it binds is unknown. Coverage ceases 3 residues before the CDR3 finishes, and the germline J gene fills in the end.

Each participant carried one incident cervical HPV16 infection only. Average input was around 1,200 ng genomic DNA for immunoSEQ TCR beta CDR3 amplification. The data were produced by immunoSEQ multiplex PCR, yet TCRdb's version contains in-frame clones alone and is incomplete. The sample data list 30,000 to 45,000 clones. CDR3 length equals 13 residues. Per germline, CDR1 MNHNS and CDR2 SASEGT. The sequencing sample was made of blood buffy coat. The chain employs TRBV6-1 and TRBJ2-4, with TRBD1 identical over 7 bases. The sequence came from a woman aged 18 to 75 with a cervical HPV16 infection that either progressed to CIN3+ or cleared (not recorded which). CDR3 bases read: TGTGCCAGCAGTGAAAAAGGGACAGAGGCT. Protein product: CASSEKGTEA. The full CDR3 sequence reads CASSEKGTEAQYF.